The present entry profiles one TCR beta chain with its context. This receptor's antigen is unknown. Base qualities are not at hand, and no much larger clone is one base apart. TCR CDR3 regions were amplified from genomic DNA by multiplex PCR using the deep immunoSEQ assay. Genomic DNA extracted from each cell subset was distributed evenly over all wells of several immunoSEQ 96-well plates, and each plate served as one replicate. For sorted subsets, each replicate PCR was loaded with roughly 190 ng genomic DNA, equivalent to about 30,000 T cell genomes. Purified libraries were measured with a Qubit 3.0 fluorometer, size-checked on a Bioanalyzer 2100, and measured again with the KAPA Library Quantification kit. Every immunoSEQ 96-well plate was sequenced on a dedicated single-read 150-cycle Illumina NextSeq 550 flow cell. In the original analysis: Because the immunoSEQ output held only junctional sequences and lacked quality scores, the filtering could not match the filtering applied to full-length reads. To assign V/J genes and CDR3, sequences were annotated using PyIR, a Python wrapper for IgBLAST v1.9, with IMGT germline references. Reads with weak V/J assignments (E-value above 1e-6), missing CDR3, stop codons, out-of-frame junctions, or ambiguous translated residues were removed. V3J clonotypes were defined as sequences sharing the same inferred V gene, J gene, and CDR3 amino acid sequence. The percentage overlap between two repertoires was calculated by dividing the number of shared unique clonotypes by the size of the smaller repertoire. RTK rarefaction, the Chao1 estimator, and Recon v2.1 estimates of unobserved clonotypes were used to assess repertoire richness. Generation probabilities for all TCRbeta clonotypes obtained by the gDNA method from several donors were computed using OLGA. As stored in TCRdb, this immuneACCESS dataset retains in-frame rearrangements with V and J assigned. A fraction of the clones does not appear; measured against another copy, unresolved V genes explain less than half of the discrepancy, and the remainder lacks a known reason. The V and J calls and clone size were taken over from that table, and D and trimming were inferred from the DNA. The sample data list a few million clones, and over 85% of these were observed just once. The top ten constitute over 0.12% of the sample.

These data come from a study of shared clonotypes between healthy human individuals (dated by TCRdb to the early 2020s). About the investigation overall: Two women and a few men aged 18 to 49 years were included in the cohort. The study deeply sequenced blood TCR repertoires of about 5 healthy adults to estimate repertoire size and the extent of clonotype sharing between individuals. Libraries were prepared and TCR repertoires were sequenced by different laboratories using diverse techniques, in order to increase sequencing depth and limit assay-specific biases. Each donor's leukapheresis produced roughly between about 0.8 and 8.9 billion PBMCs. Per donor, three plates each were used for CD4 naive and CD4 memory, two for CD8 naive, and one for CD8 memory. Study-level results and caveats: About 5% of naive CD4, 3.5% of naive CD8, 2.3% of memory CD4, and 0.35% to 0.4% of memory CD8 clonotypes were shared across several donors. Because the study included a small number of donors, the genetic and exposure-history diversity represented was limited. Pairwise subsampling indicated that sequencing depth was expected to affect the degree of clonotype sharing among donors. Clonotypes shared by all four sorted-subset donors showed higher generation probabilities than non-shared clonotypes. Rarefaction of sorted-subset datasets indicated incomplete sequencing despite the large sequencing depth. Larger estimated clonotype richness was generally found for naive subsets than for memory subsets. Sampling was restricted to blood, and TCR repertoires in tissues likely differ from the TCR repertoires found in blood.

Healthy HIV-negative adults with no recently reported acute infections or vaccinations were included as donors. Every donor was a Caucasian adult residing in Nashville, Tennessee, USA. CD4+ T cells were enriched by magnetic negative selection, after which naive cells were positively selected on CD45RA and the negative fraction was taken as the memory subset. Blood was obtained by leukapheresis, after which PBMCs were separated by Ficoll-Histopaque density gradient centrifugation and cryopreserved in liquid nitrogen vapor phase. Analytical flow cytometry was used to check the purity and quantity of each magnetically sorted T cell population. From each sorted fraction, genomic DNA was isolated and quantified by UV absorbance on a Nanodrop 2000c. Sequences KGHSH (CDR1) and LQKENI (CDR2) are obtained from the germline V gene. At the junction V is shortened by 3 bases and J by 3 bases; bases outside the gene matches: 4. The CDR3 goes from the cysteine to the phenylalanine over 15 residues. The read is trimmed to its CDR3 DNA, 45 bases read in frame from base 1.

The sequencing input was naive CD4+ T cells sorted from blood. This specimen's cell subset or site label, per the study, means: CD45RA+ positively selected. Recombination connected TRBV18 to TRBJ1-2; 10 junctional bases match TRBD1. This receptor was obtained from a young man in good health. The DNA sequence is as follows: TGTGCCAGCTCACCGGCGGACAGGGGGGACTATGGCTACACCTTC. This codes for CASSPADRGDYGYTF. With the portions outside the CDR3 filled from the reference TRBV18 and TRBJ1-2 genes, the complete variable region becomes NAGVMQNPRHLVRRRGQEARLRCSPMKGHSHVYWYRQLPEEGLKFMVYLQKENIIDESGMPKERFSAEFPKEGPSILRIQQVVRGDSAAYFCASSPADRGDYGYTFGSGTRLTVV.